The 32 T cell receptor beta chains in this list originate from one sample, sequenced in a study of cytomegalovirus exposure and HLA in healthy donors. The study ran its PCR with 60 Vbeta and 13 Jbeta primers. Measured with immunoSEQ multiplex PCR; TCRdb has only the in-frame clones, and not every one. The table includes 150,000 to 200,000 clones, around 81% detected once. Source material: PBMCs. Source of these receptors: a man aged 18 to 30 in good health and CMV-seronegative.

The J gene is TRBJ1-1, the V gene TRBV27, with TRBD1 identical over 8 bases. In germline, CDR1 is MNHEY, CDR2 SMNVEV (reference sequence). Trimming removed 5 bases from V and 8 bases from J; junction bases left unmatched: 4. CDR3 length equals 12 residues. The CDR3 DNA follows: TGTGCCAGCAGTCCTACAGGGGGAGAAGCTTTCTTT. Amino acids: CASSPTGGEAFF.

V is TRBV29-1 and J is TRBJ2-7, with 9 nucleotides matching TRBD1. Germline CDR1 reads SQVTM; CDR2 reads ANQGSEA. The CDR3 has 13 amino acids. With 6 bases clipped from V and 3 bases from J, the junction kept 6 bases outside the gene matches. In DNA form, the CDR3 reads TGCAGCGTGGGGGACAGGGCCGGCTACGAGCAGTACTTC. Protein: CSVGDRAGYEQYF.

The chain recombines TRBV5-4 with TRBJ1-1; 8 bases are a match to TRBD1. CDR3 length equals 16 residues. Losses at the gene ends were 0 bases for V and 1 base for J; bases not matched to a gene: 5. From germline, CDR1 is SGHNT and CDR2 YYREEE (reference sequence). DNA for the CDR3: TGTGCCAGCAGCTTGGCAGGGGGCTATGGGAACACTGAAGCTTTCTTT. Amino acid sequence: CASSLAGGYGNTEAFF.

In nucleotides, the CDR3 is TGTGCCAGCAGTTACTCAAGTGGGGCGTACAATTATTACTTC. Its translation is CASSYSSGAYNYYF. This rearrangement joins TRBV6-6 to TRBJ2-5; tentative D call: TRBD1 (5 bases). CDR1 is MNHNY and CDR2 is SVGAGI in the germline V gene (reference sequence). V lost 0 bases and J lost 14, with 19 bases in between. The CDR3 spans 14 residues.

V is TRBV11-2 and J is TRBJ1-5, with TRBD1 as a possible D gene (5 bases). The V gene lost 0 bases and the J gene lost 7 bases, with 13 bases spanning the gap. This CDR3 is 15 amino acids long. CDR1 and CDR2 from the germline V gene are SGHAT and FQNNGV. As DNA, the CDR3 is TGTGCCAGCAGCTTAGATTGGGGGGGTGAACAGCCCCAGCATTTT. This codes for CASSLDWGGEQPQHF.

The genes are TRBV5-4 and TRBJ2-5, with 16 nucleotides matching TRBD2. Germline CDR1 and CDR2: SGHNT and YYREEE (reference sequence). Trimming took 3 bases from V and 3 from J; bases not matched to a gene: 11. The CDR3 consists of 19 residues. In nucleotides, the CDR3 is TGTGCCAGCAGCTCGGGACTAGCGGGGGGGCGGTCCCCGAAAGAGACCCAGTACTTC. This sequence encodes CASSSGLAGGRSPKETQYF.

The chain has TRBV4-2 and TRBJ2-7; TRBD2 agrees at 14 bases. Losses at the gene ends were 0 bases for V and 7 bases for J; bases not matched to a gene: 5. Germline-derived CDR1 and CDR2 are LGHNA and YNFKEQ. The CDR3 extends over 16 amino acids. Here the CDR3 reads CASSQETSGRAGEQYF. CDR3 DNA sequence: TGTGCCAGCAGCCAAGAGACTAGCGGGAGGGCGGGGGAGCAGTACTTC.

V usage is TRBV18 and J usage is TRBJ2-6; TRBD2 matches at 8 bases. The CDR3 extends over 16 amino acids. J was trimmed by 2 bases and V by 10 bases; bases with no gene match: 10. Germline CDR1 reads KGHSH; CDR2 reads LQKENI. The CDR3 reads CATLFSGGAGANVLTF. The CDR3, as DNA: TGTGCCACCCTCTTCAGCGGGGGCGCTGGGGCCAACGTCCTGACTTTC.

V is TRBV9 and J is TRBJ2-6; 12 nucleotides line up with TRBD2. CDR1 SGDLS and CDR2 YYNGEE come from the germline V gene. The CDR3 is 22 amino acids. The trim removed 0 bases at V and 2 bases at J, leaving 15 bases unmatched. The CDR3 spells CASSVALSLAGGPGPGANVLTF. As DNA, the CDR3 is TGTGCCAGCAGCGTAGCTCTTTCTCTAGCGGGAGGGCCTGGCCCTGGGGCCAACGTCCTGACTTTC.

The gene calls are TRBV18 and TRBJ1-2, with D possibly TRBD1 on 6 matching bases. The germline V gene has CDR1 KGHSH and CDR2 LQKENI. V lost 3 bases, J lost 0 bases, and 17 bases lay in between. The CDR3 sequence is 17 residues long. The CDR3 coding sequence is TGTGCCAGCTCACCCCTCTCCCAGGGGTTGGCTAACTATGGCTACACCTTC. As protein: CASSPLSQGLANYGYTF.

The J gene is TRBJ1-2, the V gene TRBV9, with 8 bases lining up with TRBD1. V gave up 3 bases and J gave up 5 bases; unmatched junction bases: 15. This CDR3 comprises 17 residues. The germline CDR1 and CDR2 sequences are SGDLS and YYNGEE. The CDR3 protein is CASSASGGPIRAYGYTF. The CDR3 DNA sequence: TGTGCCAGCAGCGCCTCAGGGGGCCCGATAAGAGCTTATGGCTACACCTTC.

The J gene is TRBJ1-1, the V gene TRBV5-1, with D maybe TRBD1 (5 bases). Germline CDR1 is SGHRS and CDR2 is YFSETQ. The CDR3 spans 14 residues. V lost 3 bases and J 1 base, leaving 10 bases between the germline ends. CDR3 bases: TGCGCCAGCAGCTCACCACAGGCGAACACTGAAGCTTTCTTT. It yields the protein CASSSPQANTEAFF.

This sequence joins TRBV27 and TRBJ1-1; D may be TRBD1 (5 bases). Trimming left V 5 bases short and J 0 bases short, with 10 bases between. Germline V CDR1 and CDR2: MNHEY, SMNVEV (reference sequence). The CDR3 spans 14 residues. This chain's CDR3 is CASSPGYMNTEAFF. In DNA, the CDR3 is TGTGCCAGCAGTCCAGGGTACATGAACACTGAAGCTTTCTTT.

The J gene is TRBJ2-3, the V gene TRBV2, with D unclear. Germline lookup yields CDR1 SNHLY and CDR2 FYNNEI. The V and J ends lost 8 bases and 4 bases respectively, with 10 bases between them. CDR3 length: 12 amino acids. This CDR3 reads CASSRGADTQYF. The CDR3 nucleotides read TGTGCCAGCTCCCGAGGAGCAGATACGCAGTATTTT. The variable domain in full, completed from reference TRBV2 and TRBJ2-3, reads EPEVTQTPSHQVTQMGQEVILRCVPISNHLYFYWYRQILGQKVEFLVSFYNNEISEKSEIFDDQFSVERPDGSNFTLKIRSTKLEDSAMYFCASSRGADTQYFGPGTRLTVL.

This CDR3 is CASSPPGTVDEKLFF. DNA for the CDR3: TGTGCCAGCTCACCACCCGGGACAGTAGATGAAAAACTGTTTTTT. The chain carries TRBV18 and TRBJ1-4; 7 bases map to TRBD1. The germline V gene has CDR1 KGHSH and CDR2 LQKENI. The CDR3 has 15 residues. Trimming removed 0 bases from V and 6 bases from J; junction bases left unmatched: 4. Using reference TRBV18 and TRBJ1-4 for the parts outside the CDR3, the full variable domain is NAGVMQNPRHLVRRRGQEARLRCSPMKGHSHVYWYRQLPEEGLKFMVYLQKENIIDESGMPKERFSAEFPKEGPSILRIQQVVRGDSAAYFCASSPPGTVDEKLFFGSGTQLSVL.

The table lists this clone with a few counts. V is TRBV7-2 and J is TRBJ2-1; perhaps TRBD2 as D (6 bases). Germline-derived CDR1 and CDR2 are SGHTA and FQGNSA. The V and J ends lost 5 bases and 3 bases respectively, with 14 bases between them. This CDR3 comprises 15 residues. CDR3 amino acids: CASSPPLAFYNEQFF. The CDR3 bases are TGTGCCAGCAGCCCACCGCTAGCGTTCTACAATGAGCAGTTCTTC.

This clone was observed a handful of times. The gene calls are TRBV7-2 and TRBJ2-3; 8 bases line up with TRBD2. Germline-derived CDR1 and CDR2 are SGHTA and FQGNSA. The CDR3 totals 16 residues. Unmatched junction bases numbered 15, after V lost 4 bases and J lost 9 bases. DNA of the CDR3: TGTGCCAGCAGCTCACTACGGGGGGGGCTAATGAAGACGCAGTATTTT. Protein sequence: CASSSLRGGLMKTQYF.

This clone showed up just once. Other DNA sequences in the sample encode the same CDR3. This sequence joins TRBV6-6 and TRBJ1-1, with D possibly matching TRBD1 (6 bases). V gave up 6 bases and J gave up 8 bases, with 19 bases separating them. The CDR3 consists of 14 residues. Germline CDR1 reads MNHNY; CDR2 reads SVGAGI (reference sequence). CDR3 bases: TGTGCCAGCAGCTACGTCGACAGGCTCGCCGAAGCTTTCTTT. Translation: CASSYVDRLAEAFF.

This chain joins TRBV5-4 and TRBJ2-5; weak D call: TRBD2 (5 bases). The DNA end is a closer match to TRBJ2-7, so the J assignment may be wrong. Germline CDR1 SGHNT, CDR2 YYREEE (reference sequence). The CDR3 runs 14 residues. The CDR3 nucleotides are TGTGCCAGCAGCTTGTGGGAGCCCTCCGGCGAGCAGTACTTC. Encoded protein: CASSLWEPSGEQYF.

The V gene is TRBV15, the J gene TRBJ1-2, with 9 bases fitting TRBD1. The CDR3 sequence is 14 residues long. Germline V CDR1 and CDR2: LNHNV, YYDKDF (reference sequence). V trimming: 3 bases; J trimming: 6 bases; junction bases outside the gene matches: 5. CDR3 DNA sequence: TGTGCCACCAGCAGGGGGGACAGGGTGGATGGCTACACCTTC. Protein sequence: CATSRGDRVDGYTF.

This clone turned up a few times. The chain joins TRBV20-1 to TRBJ1-1; possibly TRBD1 for D (6 bases). The CDR3 consists of 11 residues. V lost 3 bases and J 10 bases, leaving 12 bases between the germline ends. Germline lookup yields CDR1 DFQATT and CDR2 SNEGSKA (reference sequence). This CDR3 reads CSASESRGAFF. CDR3 nucleotide sequence: TGCAGTGCTAGTGAATCCAGGGGAGCTTTCTTT.

For this clone: Germline is not matched at one junction end, which may reflect a read error. This chain links TRBV7-9 with TRBJ2-1; TRBD2 matches 9 bases. Germline V gene data show CDR1 as SEHNR and CDR2 as FQNEAQ (reference sequence). The CDR3 extends over 15 amino acids. CDR3 bases: TGTTCCAGCAGCCAGACTAGCGGAGACGACAATGAGCAGTTCTTC. This encodes CSSSQTSGDDNEQFF. Combining the CDR3 with reference TRBV7-9 and TRBJ2-1 gives the whole variable domain DTGVSQNPRHKITKRGQNVTFRCDPISEHNRLYWYRQTLGQGPEFLTYFQNEAQLEKSRLLSDRFSAERPKGSFSTLEIQRTEQGDSAMYLCSSSQTSGDDNEQFFGPGTRLTVL.

The CDR3, as DNA: TGTGCCAGCAGTAACACGGGGACAGGGATCGACGAGCAGTACTTC. Translating gives CASSNTGTGIDEQYF. The rearrangement uses TRBV6-5 and TRBJ2-7; 9 bases line up with TRBD1. Germline values: CDR1 MNHEY, CDR2 SVGAGI. The CDR3 extends over 15 amino acids. J was trimmed by 5 bases and V by 5 bases; bases with no gene match: 10.

The chain links TRBV10-2 to TRBJ1-3; D gene ambiguous. Germline lookup yields CDR1 WSHSY and CDR2 SAAADI. Trimming stripped 0 bases from V and 2 bases from J, with 8 bases between. This CDR3 comprises 15 residues. This chain's CDR3 is CASSESATPGNTIYF. As DNA, the CDR3 is TGCGCCAGCAGTGAGTCAGCTACTCCTGGAAACACCATATATTTT.

The genes are TRBV7-2 and TRBJ2-3, with TRBD1 as a possible D gene (5 bases). CDR1 is SGHTA, CDR2 FQGNSA, per germline. The V gene lost 3 bases and the J gene lost 4 bases, with 14 bases spanning the gap. The CDR3 is made up of 15 amino acids. The CDR3 is CASSLSQGIADTQYF. The CDR3 DNA is TGTGCCAGCAGCTTGAGCCAGGGTATCGCAGATACGCAGTATTTT.

This clone was seen a few times. This sequence joins TRBV6-1 and TRBJ2-7, with 8 positions matching TRBD1. V gave up 5 bases and J gave up 7 bases; unmatched junction bases: 10. Per the germline V gene, CDR1 is MNHNS and CDR2 is SASEGT. The length of the CDR3 is 14 residues. The CDR3 protein is CASSYSDRGYEQYF. The CDR3 region has the DNA TGTGCCAGCAGTTATAGTGACAGGGGCTATGAGCAGTACTTC.

V and J are TRBV27 and TRBJ2-7; TRBD1 is a possible D gene (6 bases). The germline CDR1 and CDR2 sequences are MNHEY and SMNVEV (reference sequence). The CDR3 sequence is 15 residues long. V dropped 7 bases and J dropped 3 bases, with 19 bases sitting between them. CDR3 sequence: CASNPTGRLHYEQYF. CDR3 nucleotide sequence: TGTGCCAGCAACCCTACAGGGCGTCTACACTACGAGCAGTACTTC.

This clone was observed once. The gene calls are TRBV19 and TRBJ2-7; TRBD2 is a possible D gene (6 bases). Germline CDR1 and CDR2: LNHDA and SQIVND (reference sequence). V lost 10 bases and J 7 bases, leaving 26 bases between the germline ends. The CDR3 runs to 15 residues. CDR3 sequence (DNA): TGTGCCAACTCGCAGATCGGGAGCCACCCGGAGGAGCAGTACTTC. It codes for CANSQIGSHPEEQYF.

The CDR3 reads CASSRQGWYEQYF. CDR3 nucleotides: TGTGCCAGCAGCAGACAGGGTTGGTACGAGCAGTACTTC. The chain recombines TRBV14 with TRBJ2-7; 7 bases are shared with TRBD1. V was pared by 5 bases and J by 4 bases, with 5 bases of the junction left unmatched. Germline V gives CDR1 SGHDN, CDR2 FVKESK. The length of the CDR3 is 13 residues.

The chain is built from TRBV25-1 and TRBJ2-7; 9 positions match TRBD1. The germline V gene has CDR1 MGHDK and CDR2 SYGVNS. This CDR3 has 16 residues. V gave up 5 bases and J gave up 0 bases; unmatched junction bases: 8. CDR3 nucleotide sequence: TGTGCCAGCAGTCCTTCACAGGGGGCAATCTCCTACGAGCAGTACTTC. This codes for CASSPSQGAISYEQYF.

J is TRBJ2-5 and V is TRBV5-4, with 9 bases that match TRBD2. CDR3 length: 17 amino acids. Looked up from germline, CDR1 is SGHNT and CDR2 is YYREEE (reference sequence). Trimming removed 0 bases from V and 5 bases from J; junction bases left unmatched: 11. The CDR3 region is CASSLAGWLAGRETQYF. CDR3 nucleotides: TGTGCCAGCAGCTTGGCCGGTTGGCTAGCGGGACGCGAGACCCAGTACTTC.

This clone was found once. The CDR3 end shows no conserved phenylalanine or tryptophan, and so a read error is likely. V is TRBV9 and J is TRBJ1-2; a possible D gene is TRBD1 (6 bases). Germline CDR1 SGDLS, CDR2 YYNGEE. V shed 0 bases and J shed 1 base, with 13 bases lying between them. CDR3 length: 16 residues. The CDR3 nucleotides read TGTGCCAGCAGCGTAGGAGGGGGTTTCGTTAACTATGGCTACACCCTC. Residues: CASSVGGGFVNYGYTL.